This is a list of T cell receptor beta chains from one sample in a study of blood T cells in healthy people across ages. Using its own MiXCR run on the 5' RACE reads, TCRdb lists one record per CDR3 protein. The sample includes some 710,000 distinct CDR3 sequences, roughly 46% seen only once; the top ten take about a sixth. The sequenced material came from blood. The receptors originated from a man aged 80 or over in good health. Each CDR3 is given with its conserved first and last residue. The order of the fields is J gene, D gene, V gene, clone size, CDR3 protein, CDR3 DNA. D genes are given only for firm matches. Rows may omit the clone size; those that give it use once, few, many or a size class.

j_call: TRBJ2-7
d_call: TRBD2
v_call: TRBV4-2
clone_size: few
cdr3_aa: CASSQPGTSGNEQYF
cdr3_nt: TGTGCCAGCAGCCAACCTGGGACTAGTGGCAATGAGCAGTACTTC

j_call: TRBJ2-7
d_call: .
v_call: TRBV7-2
clone_size: .
cdr3_aa: CASSPSVGPLVHEQYF
cdr3_nt: TGTGCCAGCAGCCCCTCGGTCGGGCCCCTCGTCCACGAGCAGTACTTC

j_call: TRBJ1-2
d_call: .
v_call: TRBV25-1
clone_size: .
cdr3_aa: CASSELQGGYTF
cdr3_nt: TGTGCCAGCAGTGAACTTCAGGGTGGCTACACCTTC

j_call: TRBJ2-4
d_call: .
v_call: TRBV21-1
clone_size: .
cdr3_aa: CASSKSTGESKNIQYF
cdr3_nt: TGTGCCAGCAGCAAATCTACCGGAGAGAGCAAAAACATTCAGTACTTC

j_call: TRBJ2-1
d_call: TRBD2
v_call: TRBV29-1
clone_size: .
cdr3_aa: CSVDPRLAPYNEQFF
cdr3_nt: TGCAGCGTTGATCCCCGACTAGCCCCCTACAATGAGCAGTTCTTC

j_call: TRBJ2-7
d_call: .
v_call: TRBV10-2
clone_size: .
cdr3_aa: CASSGTNAYEQYF
cdr3_nt: TGCGCCAGCAGCGGGACAAATGCCTACGAGCAGTACTTC

j_call: TRBJ2-3
d_call: TRBD1
v_call: TRBV12-3/TRBV12-4
clone_size: .
cdr3_aa: CATTRGTGSHTDTQYF
cdr3_nt: TGTGCCACCACCCGTGGGACAGGGTCCCACACAGATACGCAGTATTTT

j_call: TRBJ2-3
d_call: .
v_call: TRBV4-2
clone_size: few
cdr3_aa: CASSQEAGGKWDTQYF
cdr3_nt: TGTGCCAGCAGCCAAGAGGCTGGCGGGAAGTGGGATACGCAGTATTTT

j_call: TRBJ2-1
d_call: .
v_call: TRBV7-2
clone_size: .
cdr3_aa: CASSLASTGLYNEQFF
cdr3_nt: TGTGCCAGCAGCTTAGCATCCACAGGGCTCTACAATGAGCAGTTCTTC

j_call: TRBJ2-3
d_call: .
v_call: TRBV29-1
clone_size: .
cdr3_aa: CSVEGGVRTDTQYF
cdr3_nt: TGCAGCGTTGAAGGCGGGGTCCGTACAGATACGCAGTATTTT

j_call: TRBJ2-7
d_call: TRBD1
v_call: TRBV20-1
clone_size: many
cdr3_aa: CSAKHGQGVDEQYF
cdr3_nt: TGCAGTGCCAAACATGGACAGGGGGTTGACGAGCAGTACTTC

j_call: TRBJ2-5
d_call: TRBD1
v_call: TRBV24-1
clone_size: few
cdr3_aa: CATSVGQGLRETQYF
cdr3_nt: TGTGCCACCAGTGTTGGACAGGGGCTTCGAGAGACCCAGTACTTC

j_call: TRBJ2-3
d_call: .
v_call: TRBV20-1
clone_size: .
cdr3_aa: CSASRASESTDTQYF
cdr3_nt: TGCAGTGCTAGTAGAGCTAGCGAAAGCACAGATACGCAGTATTTT

j_call: TRBJ2-7
d_call: .
v_call: TRBV7-3
clone_size: .
cdr3_aa: CASSAVSSNEQYF
cdr3_nt: TGTGCCAGCAGCGCGGTATCTTCGAATGAGCAGTACTTC

j_call: TRBJ2-1
d_call: .
v_call: TRBV20-1
clone_size: few
cdr3_aa: CSWDGTLGEQFF
cdr3_nt: TGCAGTTGGGACGGAACCCTTGGTGAGCAGTTCTTC

j_call: TRBJ2-1
d_call: TRBD2
v_call: TRBV7-6
clone_size: many
cdr3_aa: CASSQGGGPYNEQFF
cdr3_nt: TGTGCCAGCAGCCAGGGCGGGGGACCCTACAATGAGCAGTTCTTC